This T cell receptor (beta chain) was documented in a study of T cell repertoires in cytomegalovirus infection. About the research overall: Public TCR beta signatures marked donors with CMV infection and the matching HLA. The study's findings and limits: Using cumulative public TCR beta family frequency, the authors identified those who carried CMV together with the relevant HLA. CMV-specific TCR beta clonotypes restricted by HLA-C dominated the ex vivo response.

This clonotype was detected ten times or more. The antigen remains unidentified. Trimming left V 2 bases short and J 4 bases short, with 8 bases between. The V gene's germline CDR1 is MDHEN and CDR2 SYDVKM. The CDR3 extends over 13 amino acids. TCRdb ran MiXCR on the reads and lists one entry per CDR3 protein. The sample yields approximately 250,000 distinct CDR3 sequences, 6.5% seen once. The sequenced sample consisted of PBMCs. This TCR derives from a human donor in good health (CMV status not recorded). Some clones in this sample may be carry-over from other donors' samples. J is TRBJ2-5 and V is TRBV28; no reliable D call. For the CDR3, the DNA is TGTGCCAGCAGTTTAGCGGAGACAGAGACCCAGTACTTC. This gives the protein CASSLAETETQYF.